This T cell receptor (beta chain) came from a study of blood T cell repertoires in COVID-19. In its sample, this clone was seen once. V was clipped by 2 bases and J by 7 bases, with 9 bases between them. The germline V gene has CDR1 KGHSH and CDR2 LQKENI. This CDR3 is 13 amino acids long. Produced via immunoSEQ multiplex PCR; TCRdb's table is partial and in-frame only. The table shows under 45,000 clones, with 90% to 95% occurring only once. The source is a man in his fifties or sixties with active or convalescent COVID-19. The chain carries TRBV18 and TRBJ2-1, with D perhaps TRBD2 (6 bases). Sequencing input: peripheral blood. CDR3 nucleotides: TGTGCCAGCTCACCAACGACTAGTAATGAGCAGTTCTTC. Translated: CASSPTTSNEQFF.